Each of the 27 T cell receptor beta chains below was sequenced from the same sample in a study of blood T cell repertoires in COVID-19. Assay used: immunoSEQ multiplex PCR; TCRdb lists only in-frame clones, some missing. Of some 210,000 clones listed, around 83% are singletons. The source material was peripheral blood. The receptors come from a man aged 45-65 years with active or convalescent COVID-19.

V is TRBV6-4 and J is TRBJ2-1; D gene ambiguous. Trimming removed 0 bases from V and 10 bases from J, with 13 bases in between. CDR3 length equals 14 residues. Germline V gene lookup returns CDR1 MRHNA and CDR2 SNTAGT. The CDR3 reads CASSDSWSGDEQFF. DNA for the CDR3: TGTGCCAGCAGTGACTCCTGGTCCGGAGACGAGCAGTTCTTC.

In its sample, this clone was seen a few times. The chain recombines TRBV6-5 with TRBJ1-2; 7 positions agree with TRBD1. The CDR3 has 15 residues. After removal of 1 base from V and 6 bases from J, the junction contained 8 bases not matched to a gene. The germline V gene has CDR1 MNHEY and CDR2 SVGAGI. The CDR3 loop is CASSYYHRGDDGYTF. The DNA of the CDR3 is TGTGCCAGCAGTTACTATCACAGGGGTGACGATGGCTACACCTTC.

The chain recombines TRBV6-5 with TRBJ2-5; TRBD1 is a possible D gene (6 bases). The V end lost 2 bases, the J end lost 5 bases, and 12 bases lay between the germline ends. Germline V lookup: CDR1 MNHEY, CDR2 SVGAGI. The CDR3 has 14 amino acids. The chain's CDR3 is CASSYPDSWETQYF. CDR3 DNA: TGTGCCAGCAGTTACCCGGACAGTTGGGAGACCCAGTACTTC.

The chain recombines TRBV6-1 with TRBJ1-1, with 7 bases identical to TRBD1. The CDR3 sequence is 15 residues long. Germline values: CDR1 MNHNS, CDR2 SASEGT. After removal of 0 bases from V and 0 bases from J, the junction contained 1 base not matched to a gene. CDR3 protein: CASSEAGTVNTEAFF. As DNA, the CDR3 is TGTGCCAGCAGTGAAGCGGGGACAGTGAACACTGAAGCTTTCTTT.

The V call is TRBV24-1, the J call TRBJ1-3; D perhaps matches TRBD1 (6 bases). The CDR3 totals 17 residues. Between the trimmed V and J ends, which lost 2 bases and 0 bases, there was a span of 13 bases. The germline V gene encodes CDR1 KGHDR and CDR2 SFDVKD. The chain's CDR3 is CATSDWGHSSSGNTIYF. DNA for the CDR3: TGTGCCACCAGTGATTGGGGACATTCGAGCTCTGGAAACACCATATATTTT.

Here the CDR3 reads CAWRQGAHYGYTF. DNA for the CDR3: TGTGCCTGGAGACAGGGGGCGCACTATGGCTACACCTTC. The chain uses TRBV30 and TRBJ1-2; TRBD1 aligns across 9 bases. This CDR3 has 13 residues. V lost 3 bases, J lost 3 bases, and 2 bases stayed unmatched. Germline values: CDR1 GTSNPN, CDR2 SVGIG (reference sequence). Full variable domain (rest looked up from reference TRBV30 and TRBJ1-2): SQTIHQWPATLVQPVGSPLSLECTVEGTSNPNLYWYRQAAGRGLQLLFYSVGIGQISSEVPQNLSASRPQDRQFILSSKKLLLSDSGFYLCAWRQGAHYGYTFGSGTRLTVV.

This clone was detected once. V gene TRBV9 combines with J gene TRBJ2-7, with TRBD2 identical over 12 bases. Trimming cost V 4 bases and J 3 bases; bases outside gene matches: 8. The germline V gene encodes CDR1 SGDLS and CDR2 YYNGEE. The CDR3 has 16 residues. The CDR3 here is CASSTSTSGSYYEQYF. The DNA for the CDR3 is TGTGCCAGCAGCACCTCGACTAGCGGGAGTTACTACGAGCAGTACTTC. The entire variable domain, with the rest obtained from reference TRBV9 and TRBJ2-7, is as follows: DSGVTQTPKHLITATGQRVTLRCSPRSGDLSVYWYQQSLDQGLQFLIQYYNGEERAKGNILERFSAQQFPDLHSELNLSSLELGDSALYFCASSTSTSGSYYEQYFGPGTRLTVT.

The V and J genes are TRBV5-4 and TRBJ2-3, with 8 bases identical to TRBD1. Per the germline V gene, CDR1 is SGHNT and CDR2 is YYREEE (reference sequence). The CDR3 sequence is 16 residues long. Trimming at V came to 5 bases and at J to 3 bases, leaving 11 bases not matched to a gene. The CDR3 DNA is TGTGCCAGCAGGGTAGGCAGGGGGCACACGACAGATACGCAGTATTTT. Translation: CASRVGRGHTTDTQYF. Full variable domain (rest looked up from reference TRBV5-4 and TRBJ2-3): ETGVTQSPTHLIKTRGQQVTLRCSSQSGHNTVSWYQQALGQGPQFIFQYYREEENGRGNFPPRFSGLQFPNYSSELNVNALELDDSALYLCASRVGRGHTTDTQYFGPGTRLTVL.

This rearrangement joins TRBV7-8 to TRBJ2-1; 7 nucleotides align to TRBD1. The length of the CDR3 is 12 residues. Germline CDR1 is SGHVS and CDR2 is FQNEAQ. V shed 2 bases, J shed 12 bases, and the junction held 4 bases outside the gene matches. CDR3 bases: TGTGCCAGCAGCTTAATCCGGGACAGGCAGTTCTTC. Translated: CASSLIRDRQFF.

The rearrangement links TRBV4-2 to TRBJ2-7; TRBD1 agrees at 8 bases. The CDR3 is 16 residues long. Germline V gene data show CDR1 as LGHNA and CDR2 as YNFKEQ. Trimming took 2 bases from V and 7 from J; bases not matched to a gene: 13. The CDR3 protein is CASSQWTGNQGSEQYF. The CDR3 DNA sequence: TGTGCCAGCAGCCAATGGACAGGGAACCAGGGATCGGAGCAGTACTTC.

V usage is TRBV7-9 and J usage is TRBJ2-5; possible D gene TRBD2, 6 bases. The length of the CDR3 is 15 residues. Trimming took off 4 bases at V and 3 bases at J, with 15 bases between the two ends. CDR1 is SEHNR and CDR2 is FQNEAQ in the germline V gene (reference sequence). The CDR3 coding sequence is TGTGCCAGCAGCTCCCCTCGGGGGAGTGAAGAGACCCAGTACTTC. This sequence encodes CASSSPRGSEETQYF.

The CDR3 DNA follows: TGTGCCAGCAGTTACGGAGCAGAGCAGTACTTC. Translation: CASSYGAEQYF. This chain links TRBV6-5 with TRBJ2-7; D call uncertain. The length of the CDR3 is 11 residues. With 2 bases removed from V and 7 bases from J, the gap between germline ends came to 6 bases. Germline loops: CDR1 MNHEY, CDR2 SVGAGI.

The chain uses TRBV20-1 and TRBJ2-7; no clear D gene. Germline V gene sequence: CDR1 DFQATT, CDR2 SNEGSKA (reference sequence). The V and J ends lost 3 bases and 5 bases respectively, with 14 bases between them. The CDR3 spans 13 residues. The CDR3 nucleotides read TGCAGTGCTAGTTCCGGGTTCGTGAACGAGCAGTACTTC. Amino acid sequence: CSASSGFVNEQYF.

The rearrangement joins TRBV23-1 to TRBJ2-5; D call uncertain. TRBV23-1 is an ORF; its function is uncertain. The CDR3 contains 12 residues. Trimming shortened V by 2 bases and J by 3 bases, and 4 bases separated the two germline ends. CDR3 sequence: CASSQREETQYF. The DNA of the CDR3 is TGCGCCAGCAGTCAACGCGAAGAGACCCAGTACTTC.

This chain links TRBV11-2 with TRBJ1-1; TRBD1 matches at 9 bases. CDR1 is SGHAT, CDR2 FQNNGV, per germline. The trim removed 7 bases at V and 5 bases at J, leaving 11 bases unmatched. This CDR3 is built from 15 residues. Here the CDR3 reads CASISRDRVTTEAFF. The CDR3 bases are TGTGCCAGCATCTCTCGGGACAGGGTAACTACTGAAGCTTTCTTT.

The chain is built from TRBV28 and TRBJ1-2, with TRBD1 matching over 10 bases. Germline V gene data show CDR1 as MDHEN and CDR2 as SYDVKM. This CDR3 is 15 amino acids long. Trimming took 2 bases from V and 8 from J; bases not matched to a gene: 8. The CDR3 loop is CASSLADRGLRGYTF. As DNA, the CDR3 is TGTGCCAGCAGTTTAGCCGACAGGGGGCTTCGGGGCTACACCTTC.

The chain employs TRBV11-3 and TRBJ2-2, with D perhaps TRBD2 (5 bases). CDR1 is SGHNT, CDR2 YENEEA, per germline. This CDR3 comprises 14 residues. V lost 2 bases, J lost 3 bases, and 7 bases lay in between. The CDR3 spells CASSLFGDTGELFF. CDR3 nucleotide sequence: TGTGCCAGCAGCTTATTCGGGGACACCGGGGAGCTGTTTTTT. Supplemented by reference TRBV11-3 and TRBJ2-2, the full variable domain reads EAGVVQSPRYKIIEKKQPVAFWCNPISGHNTLYWYLQNLGQGPELLIRYENEEAVDDSQLPKDRFSAERLKGVDSTLKIQPAELGDSAVYLCASSLFGDTGELFFGEGSRLTVL.

The genes are TRBV13 and TRBJ2-3, with D possibly matching TRBD2 (6 bases). The V gene's germline CDR1 is PRHDT and CDR2 FYEKMQ (reference sequence). This CDR3 contains 17 residues. The germline V and J ends were trimmed by 6 bases and 4 bases, with 23 bases remaining between them. The CDR3 DNA is TGTGCCAGCAGTCACACTCCCCGCGGCGGGGTGGCAGATACGCAGTATTTT. It yields the protein CASSHTPRGGVADTQYF.

The chain is built from TRBV6-5 and TRBJ1-1; D not resolved. V was shortened by 7 bases and J by 1 base, with 16 bases between the two germline ends. CDR1 MNHEY and CDR2 SVGAGI come from the germline V gene. The CDR3 contains 15 residues. The CDR3: CASTPIDLGNTEAFF. In nucleotides, the CDR3 is TGTGCCAGCACCCCCATTGACCTAGGGAACACTGAAGCTTTCTTT.

The V gene is TRBV15, the J gene TRBJ1-1; D call uncertain. Trimming cost V 0 bases and J 4 bases, with 18 bases left between them. The CDR3 length is 17 residues. CDR1 and CDR2 from the germline V gene are LNHNV and YYDKDF (reference sequence). In DNA, the CDR3 is TGTGCCACCAGCAGAGATCTCTTAACGCAGCGTGGCACTGAAGCTTTCTTT. Protein: CATSRDLLTQRGTEAFF.

V gene TRBV7-9 combines with J gene TRBJ1-3; D is ambiguous. From germline, CDR1 is SEHNR and CDR2 FQNEAQ (reference sequence). V was cut by 2 bases and J by 0 bases, with 5 bases left in between. The CDR3 is 14 amino acids. The CDR3 nucleotides read TGTGCCAGCAGCTTACTAAGCTCTGGAAACACCATATATTTT. Its translation: CASSLLSSGNTIYF.

This CDR3 is CASSLFGDRGDTQYF. CDR3 nucleotide sequence: TGTGCCAGCAGCTTATTTGGGGACAGGGGGGATACGCAGTATTTT. The rearrangement uses TRBV7-8 and TRBJ2-3, with 11 bases matching TRBD1. The length of the CDR3 is 15 residues. V lost 2 bases and J lost 6; bases outside the gene matches: 4. Per germline, CDR1 SGHVS and CDR2 FQNEAQ.

This clone was observed a single time. The gene calls are TRBV9 and TRBJ2-1, with 8 bases aligning to TRBD2. The germline V gene encodes CDR1 SGDLS and CDR2 YYNGEE. This CDR3 spans 17 amino acids. After removal of 1 base from V and 0 bases from J, the junction contained 6 bases not matched to a gene. The CDR3 bases are TGTGCCAGCAGCGTATCCAGCGGGAGCGGCTCCTACAATGAGCAGTTCTTC. The encoded protein is CASSVSSGSGSYNEQFF.

This chain links TRBV5-1 with TRBJ2-5; tentative D call: TRBD2 (5 bases). Germline-derived CDR1 and CDR2 are SGHRS and YFSETQ. This CDR3 is 12 amino acids long. V was shortened by 3 bases and J by 2 bases, with 5 bases between the two germline ends. The CDR3 DNA follows: TGCGCCAGCAGCTCGGGGCAAGAGACCCAGTACTTC. It specifies CASSSGQETQYF. Looking up the rest from reference TRBV5-1 and TRBJ2-5 gives the full variable domain: KAGVTQTPRYLIKTRGQQVTLSCSPISGHRSVSWYQQTPGQGLQFLFEYFSETQRNKGNFPGRFSGRQFSNSRSEMNVSTLELGDSALYLCASSSGQETQYFGPGTRLLVL.

This clone showed up just once. The V call is TRBV28, the J call TRBJ2-4; D gene uncertain. CDR3 size: 11 residues. Trimming left V 6 bases short and J 6 bases short, with 6 bases between. Germline V gene data show CDR1 as MDHEN and CDR2 as SYDVKM. This chain's CDR3 is CASSFRNIQYF. Written as DNA, the CDR3 is TGTGCCAGCAGCTTTAGAAACATTCAGTACTTC.

This clone was picked up many times. V and J are TRBV10-3 and TRBJ2-7; a weak D match, TRBD1 (5 bases). The CDR3 covers 12 residues. Trimming took 4 bases from V and 7 from J, leaving 11 bases between them. CDR1 and CDR2 from the germline V gene are ENHRY and SYGVKD. CDR3 sequence reads: CAISALGEEQYF. DNA of the CDR3: TGTGCCATCAGTGCTTTAGGGGAAGAGCAGTACTTC.

The table lists this clone with a count of one. The gene calls are TRBV7-9 and TRBJ2-1; the D gene is possibly TRBD2 (5 bases). Germline assignment: CDR1 SEHNR and CDR2 FQNEAQ (reference sequence). The CDR3 length is 13 residues. The V end lost 6 bases, the J end lost 7 bases, and 13 bases lay between the germline ends. CDR3 coding DNA: TGTGCCAGCAGTATCCTCGGGGTGAATGAGCAGTTCTTC. The encoded protein is CASSILGVNEQFF.